Listed below are T cell receptor beta chains from one sample, sequenced in a study of shared clonotypes between healthy human individuals. Sequencing used immunoSEQ multiplex PCR; TCRdb keeps in-frame clones, though not all of them. Among about 190,000 clones listed, roughly 70% were seen once. Sample: memory CD4+ T cells sorted from blood. The receptor set was obtained from a man younger than 45 in good health. Both conserved end residues are part of each CDR3. The order of the fields is clone size, J gene, V gene, D gene, CDR3 protein, CDR3 DNA. D genes are given only for firm matches. A clone size is listed for some rows: how often the clone was seen (once, few, many), or a class if it is expanded.

size: .; J: TRBJ2-5; V: TRBV7-7; D: .; CDR3: CASSLAPGPQETQYF; DNA: TGTGCCAGCAGCTTAGCCCCAGGGCCCCAAGAGACCCAGTACTTC
size: once; J: TRBJ2-5; V: TRBV18; D: .; CDR3: CASSPPQGTGKTQYF; DNA: TGTGCCAGCTCACCCCCCCAGGGAACAGGGAAGACCCAGTACTTC
size: .; J: TRBJ1-2; V: TRBV6-1; D: .; CDR3: CASSVNQAHGYTF; DNA: TGTGCCAGCAGTGTGAATCAGGCGCATGGCTACACCTTC
size: .; J: TRBJ1-4; V: TRBV6-5; D: .; CDR3: CASRPGFSNEKLFF; DNA: TGTGCCAGCAGACCGGGATTTTCAAATGAAAAACTGTTTTTT
size: .; J: TRBJ2-5; V: TRBV2; D: .; CDR3: CASSERDQETQYF; DNA: TGTGCCAGCAGTGAACGGGACCAAGAGACCCAGTACTTC
size: .; J: TRBJ2-7; V: TRBV11-2; D: TRBD2; CDR3: CASSLVSREGLHEQYF; DNA: TGTGCCAGCAGCTTAGTGTCTCGGGAGGGCCTCCACGAGCAGTACTTC
size: .; J: TRBJ2-7; V: TRBV28; D: .; CDR3: CASSPRGGSDRGVNREQYF; DNA: TGTGCCAGCAGTCCCCGGGGAGGGAGCGACAGGGGCGTAAACCGCGAGCAGTACTTC
size: once; J: TRBJ2-7; V: TRBV10-3; D: .; CDR3: CAISVISTGRPYEQYF; DNA: TGTGCCATCAGTGTAATAAGTACAGGGAGGCCCTACGAGCAGTACTTC
size: once; J: TRBJ2-7; V: TRBV5-1; D: .; CDR3: CASSLAGIHYEQYF; DNA: TGCGCCAGCAGCTTGGCCGGGATACACTACGAGCAGTACTTC
size: .; J: TRBJ2-3; V: TRBV4-1; D: TRBD2; CDR3: CASSSGLLAGADTQYF; DNA: TGCGCCAGCAGCTCGGGCTTGCTAGCGGGGGCAGATACGCAGTATTTT
size: .; J: TRBJ1-3; V: TRBV9; D: .; CDR3: CASSVSYRAGNTIYF; DNA: TGTGCCAGCAGCGTATCGTACAGGGCTGGAAACACCATATATTTT
size: .; J: TRBJ2-7; V: TRBV7-2; D: .; CDR3: CASSPSFQNYEQYF; DNA: TGTGCCAGCAGCCCGTCCTTTCAGAACTACGAGCAGTACTTC